What follows are 13 T cell receptor beta chains derived from one specimen sequenced in a study of blood T cell repertoires in COVID-19. Clones were read by immunoSEQ multiplex PCR, and TCRdb kept only the in-frame ones, dropping some. The table lists approximately 400,000 clones, about four fifths of them singletons. The specimen sequenced was peripheral blood. These receptors all come from a human donor with acute or convalescent COVID-19. The donor label of this sample is uncertain.

The CDR3 nucleotides read TGTGCCAGCAGCGAGTCGGGGTCGTGGGGCAATCAGCCCCAGCATTTT. Translating it yields CASSESGSWGNQPQHF. The V gene is TRBV5-6, the J gene TRBJ1-5; D is unresolved. From germline, CDR1 is SGHDT and CDR2 YYEEEE. The V end was cut by 4 bases, the J end by 2 bases, with 16 bases between. The CDR3 extends over 16 amino acids. Looking up the rest from reference TRBV5-6 and TRBJ1-5 gives the full variable domain: DAGVTQSPTHLIKTRGQQVTLRCSPKSGHDTVSWYQQALGQGPQFIFQYYEEEERQRGNFPDRFSGHQFPNYSSELNVNALLLGDSALYLCASSESGSWGNQPQHFGDGTRLSIL.

The V call is TRBV6-6, the J call TRBJ2-6; possible D gene TRBD1, 5 bases. Trimming cost V 4 bases and J 0 bases, with 7 bases left between them. CDR3 length equals 15 residues. Germline V gene lookup returns CDR1 MNHNY and CDR2 SVGAGI (reference sequence). CDR3 sequence (DNA): TGTGCCAGCAGTTCAGGGTTCTCTGGGGCCAACGTCCTGACTTTC. It is translated as CASSSGFSGANVLTF.

The CDR3 loop is CASSSTRGTGGAQMSYTF. CDR3 nucleotide sequence: TGTGCCAGTAGTTCGACACGAGGGACAGGGGGCGCTCAGATGAGCTACACCTTC. This chain uses TRBV19 with TRBJ1-2; 12 positions agree with TRBD1. J was trimmed by 9 bases and V by 5 bases; bases with no gene match: 19. CDR1 is LNHDA and CDR2 is SQIVND in the germline V gene (reference sequence). The CDR3 is made up of 18 amino acids.

The table lists this clone with a count of one. The rearrangement joins TRBV19 to TRBJ1-5, with 8 nucleotides matching TRBD1. This CDR3 spans 15 amino acids. The trim removed 6 bases at V and 7 bases at J, leaving 11 bases unmatched. Germline assignment: CDR1 LNHDA and CDR2 SQIVND (reference sequence). The CDR3 here is CASRRTGTRGQPQHF. The DNA of the CDR3 is TGTGCCAGTAGGCGGACAGGGACGCGTGGACAGCCCCAGCATTTT.

For this clone: This sample also contains other DNA sequences that code for the same CDR3. V is TRBV6-5 and J is TRBJ2-7; D might be TRBD2 (6 bases). Germline values: CDR1 MNHEY, CDR2 SVGAGI. V gave up 3 bases and J gave up 2 bases, with 8 bases separating them. The CDR3 runs to 13 residues. The CDR3 nucleotides read TGTGCCAGCAGTTATAGACTAGCCTACGAGCAGTACTTC. Translating it yields CASSYRLAYEQYF.

This clone came up a few times. The chain joins TRBV7-9 to TRBJ1-2; D is perhaps TRBD1 (5 bases). The germline gives CDR1 SEHNR, CDR2 FQNEAQ (reference sequence). V dropped 3 bases and J dropped 0 bases, with 8 bases sitting between them. CDR3 length: 14 amino acids. The CDR3 coding sequence is TGTGCCAGCAGCTTTACAGGTCCTAACTATGGCTACACCTTC. Encoded protein: CASSFTGPNYGYTF.

The chain links TRBV18 to TRBJ1-2; D gene ambiguous. Germline CDR1 and CDR2: KGHSH and LQKENI. The V end was cut by 3 bases, the J end by 3 bases, with 17 bases between. The CDR3 is 16 residues long. The DNA for the CDR3 is TGTGCCAGCTCACCGTTCTCCCGGGCCGGGGACTATGGCTACACCTTC. Translating it yields CASSPFSRAGDYGYTF.

CDR3: CASTLSGQGRAFF. The CDR3 DNA sequence: TGTGCCAGCACCCTATCCGGACAGGGGCGAGCTTTCTTT. This chain links TRBV2 with TRBJ1-1; TRBD1 matches 9 bases. CDR1 SNHLY and CDR2 FYNNEI come from the germline V gene. The V gene end was trimmed by 7 bases and the J gene end by 10 bases; junction bases not matched to a gene: 10. The CDR3 runs to 13 residues.

The rearrangement links TRBV3-1 (or the pseudogene TRBV3-2) to TRBJ2-3, with D unclear. Deletions cut 4 bases from V and 4 bases from J, with 12 bases between. Germline V CDR1 and CDR2: LGHDT, YNNKEL (reference sequence). The CDR3 sequence is 14 residues long. The CDR3 loop reads CASSRGSRPDTQYF. The CDR3 coding sequence is TGTGCCAGCAGCCGTGGTAGTCGCCCAGATACGCAGTATTTT.

The sample holds one count of this clone. This chain uses TRBV7-8 with TRBJ2-1; TRBD2 matches 8 bases. The J segment lost 1 base and the V segment lost 2 bases, leaving 4 bases of the junction unmatched. Germline V CDR1 and CDR2: SGHVS, FQNEAQ. The CDR3 runs 16 residues. Here the CDR3 reads CASSLFSGSSYNEQFF. The CDR3 DNA sequence: TGTGCCAGCAGCTTATTCAGCGGGAGTTCCTACAATGAGCAGTTCTTC. Variable domain in full (rest from reference TRBV7-8 and TRBJ2-1): GAGVSQSPRYKVAKRGQDVALRCDPISGHVSLFWYQQALGQGPEFLTYFQNEAQLDKSGLPSDRFFAERPEGSVSTLKIQRTQQEDSAVYLCASSLFSGSSYNEQFFGPGTRLTVL.

The chain has TRBV5-1 and TRBJ1-1, with D possibly being TRBD1 (6 bases). This CDR3 contains 16 residues. Germline V gives CDR1 SGHRS, CDR2 YFSETQ. The V gene lost 0 bases and the J gene lost 3 bases, with 15 bases spanning the gap. The DNA for the CDR3 is TGCGCCAGCAGCTTGGGTCTACAGGGTTTACACACTGAAGCTTTCTTT. Translating gives CASSLGLQGLHTEAFF.

This clone is a singleton in its sample. This chain connects TRBV5-6 to TRBJ1-2; 9 bases are a match to TRBD1. Germline V gene lookup returns CDR1 SGHDT and CDR2 YYEEEE. V lost 2 bases to trimming and J lost 4 bases; unmatched junction nucleotides: 6. This CDR3 spans 15 amino acids. The CDR3 coding sequence is TGTGCCAGCAGCTTAACAGGGGGCGCGGGCTATGGCTACACCTTC. Its translation is CASSLTGGAGYGYTF.

The rearrangement joins TRBV7-9 to TRBJ2-3, with 14 bases fitting TRBD2. The CDR3 loop spans 17 amino acids. In germline, CDR1 is SEHNR, CDR2 FQNEAQ (reference sequence). V gave up 5 bases and J gave up 5 bases; unmatched junction bases: 9. CDR3 DNA sequence: TGTGCCAGCAGCAGAATGGCGACTAGCGGGGGGGAAGATACGCAGTATTTT. This sequence encodes CASSRMATSGGEDTQYF.